This T cell receptor (beta chain) was found in a study of blood T cell repertoires in COVID-19. Measured with immunoSEQ multiplex PCR; TCRdb has only the in-frame clones, and not every one. The repertoire holds about 96,000 clones, with around 84% as singletons. V lost 2 bases and J lost 5; bases outside the gene matches: 8. The CDR3 runs to 15 residues. The germline V gene encodes CDR1 MNHEY and CDR2 SMNVEV (reference sequence). Sample: peripheral blood. V and J are TRBV27 and TRBJ2-7, with 8 nucleotides matching TRBD1. This receptor was identified in an older woman with acute or convalescent COVID-19. The CDR3 DNA follows: TGTGCCAGCAGTTTACAAAGGACAGGGATCGACGAGCAGTACTTC. This gives the protein CASSLQRTGIDEQYF.